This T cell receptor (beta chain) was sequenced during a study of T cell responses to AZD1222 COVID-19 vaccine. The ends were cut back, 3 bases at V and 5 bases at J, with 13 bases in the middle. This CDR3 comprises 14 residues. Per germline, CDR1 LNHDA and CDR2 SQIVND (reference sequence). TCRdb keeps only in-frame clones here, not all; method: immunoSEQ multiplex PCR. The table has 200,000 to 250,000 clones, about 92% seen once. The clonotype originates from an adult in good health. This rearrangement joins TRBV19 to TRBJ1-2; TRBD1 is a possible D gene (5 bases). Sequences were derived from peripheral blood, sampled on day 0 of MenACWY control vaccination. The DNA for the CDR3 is TGTGCCAGTAGTATGGCGGGGGAGAGGTATGGCTACACCTTC. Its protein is CASSMAGERYGYTF.